The 23 T cell receptor beta chains reported below all come from one sample, sequenced in a study of cytomegalovirus exposure and HLA in healthy donors. This PCR relied on a set of 60 Vbeta primers and 13 Jbeta primers. Sequencing used immunoSEQ multiplex PCR; TCRdb keeps in-frame clones, though not all of them. The sample records 110,000 to 150,000 clones, approximately 82% being singletons. Sample: PBMCs. The receptors stem from a man aged 40-50 years in good health and CMV-seronegative.

The V gene is TRBV29-1, the J gene TRBJ1-6, with D unresolved. CDR1 and CDR2 from the germline V gene are SQVTM and ANQGSEA. The CDR3 runs to 15 residues. V gave up 6 bases and J gave up 0 bases, with 12 bases separating them. This chain's CDR3 is CSVKTSDSYNSPLHF. The CDR3 bases are TGCAGCGTCAAAACAAGCGACTCCTATAATTCACCCCTCCACTTT.

The chain links TRBV7-9 to TRBJ1-2; possible D gene TRBD1, 6 bases. With 7 bases removed from V and 1 base from J, the gap between germline ends came to 13 bases. This CDR3 has 14 residues. Germline V CDR1 and CDR2: SEHNR, FQNEAQ (reference sequence). The DNA of the CDR3 is TGTGCCAGCACCTCAATAGGGGGTAACTATGGCTACACCTTC. Translating it yields CASTSIGGNYGYTF.

This clone was counted many times. The chain has TRBV15 and TRBJ2-1; TRBD2 is a possible D gene (6 bases). Trimming took 0 bases from V and 2 from J, leaving 17 bases between them. The CDR3 is 18 residues long. CDR1 LNHNV and CDR2 YYDKDF come from the germline V gene (reference sequence). CDR3 bases: TGTGCCACCAGCAGAGATCCGAGGAGGGGATTCGCCTACAATGAGCAGTTCTTC. It encodes CATSRDPRRGFAYNEQFF.

This chain connects TRBV27 to TRBJ2-3; tentative D call: TRBD2 (5 bases). CDR1 and CDR2 (germline): MNHEY, SMNVEV (reference sequence). The CDR3 consists of 16 residues. V lost 4 bases and J 0 bases, leaving 14 bases between the germline ends. The CDR3, as DNA: TGTGCCAGCAGTTCGCGGCGGGCTTCCAGCACAGATACGCAGTATTTT. Translating gives CASSSRRASSTDTQYF.

The V gene is TRBV5-1, the J gene TRBJ2-1; 8 nucleotides align to TRBD2. Germline V gene lookup returns CDR1 SGHRS and CDR2 YFSETQ. After removal of 4 bases from V and 9 bases from J, the junction contained 12 bases not matched to a gene. The CDR3 extends over 15 amino acids. The CDR3 reads CASSLEGGGRSEQFF. CDR3 nucleotides: TGCGCCAGCAGCCTCGAGGGCGGGGGGCGTAGTGAGCAGTTCTTC.

In this sample, this clone turned up a few times. J is TRBJ1-5 and V is TRBV10-2, with D possibly matching TRBD1 (5 bases). Germline V gene lookup returns CDR1 WSHSY and CDR2 SAAADI. The V end was cut by 0 bases, the J end by 0 bases, with 9 bases between. This CDR3 comprises 16 residues. The CDR3 spells CASSESPGNSNQPQHF. For the CDR3, the DNA is TGCGCCAGCAGTGAGTCGCCAGGGAATAGCAATCAGCCCCAGCATTTT.

The chain recombines TRBV28 with TRBJ1-1; D might be TRBD1 (5 bases). CDR3 length: 12 residues. V was shortened by 0 bases and J by 7 bases, with 6 bases between the two germline ends. The germline gives CDR1 MDHEN, CDR2 SYDVKM. This CDR3 is CASSLWGREAFF. As DNA, the CDR3 is TGTGCCAGCAGTTTATGGGGGCGTGAAGCTTTCTTT.

The chain combines TRBV23-1 with TRBJ2-2; maybe TRBD2 (5 bases). TRBV23-1 is given ORF status, its function remaining uncertain. This CDR3 is built from 13 residues. Trimming cost V 9 bases and J 5 bases, with 13 bases left between them. The CDR3 nucleotides read TGCGCCAGGGGGAGAGAAGGGACCGGGGAGCTGTTTTTT. Protein sequence: CARGREGTGELFF.

The chain employs TRBV15 and TRBJ1-4; tentatively, D is TRBD1 (5 bases). Trimming took off 1 base at V and 8 bases at J, with 14 bases between the two ends. The CDR3 sequence is 15 residues long. Germline V CDR1 and CDR2: LNHNV, YYDKDF (reference sequence). The CDR3 bases are TGTGCCACCAGCAGAGGGACATCAGACCCCGAAAAACTGTTTTTT. Encoded protein: CATSRGTSDPEKLFF.

This clone appeared once. CDR3 sequence: CASSGDTGSYEQYF. CDR3 DNA: TGCGCCAGCAGCGGGGACACGGGCTCCTACGAGCAGTACTTC. The chain has TRBV5-1 and TRBJ2-7; D might be TRBD1 (6 bases). Germline V CDR1 and CDR2: SGHRS, YFSETQ. This CDR3 is 14 amino acids long. Trimming cost V 4 bases and J 0 bases, with 11 bases left between them.

The chain couples TRBV4-1 to TRBJ1-2; TRBD1 is a possible D gene (6 bases). This CDR3 region has 16 residues. With 4 bases removed from V and 1 base from J, the gap between germline ends came to 16 bases. CDR1 is MGHRA, CDR2 YSYEKL, per germline. CDR3 sequence: CASSRDPTGVNYGYTF. In DNA, the CDR3 is TGCGCCAGCAGCCGGGACCCGACAGGTGTTAACTATGGCTACACCTTC.

The chain is built from TRBV29-1 and TRBJ1-2; 8 bases match TRBD1. Germline V lookup: CDR1 SQVTM, CDR2 ANQGSEA. V gave up 4 bases and J gave up 7 bases; unmatched junction bases: 5. This CDR3 has 12 residues. In DNA form, the CDR3 reads TGCAGCGTTGGCAGGGGGCTTGGTGGCTACACCTTC. Translated: CSVGRGLGGYTF. Full variable domain (rest looked up from reference TRBV29-1 and TRBJ1-2): SAVISQKPSRDICQRGTSLTIQCQVDSQVTMMFWYRQQPGQSLTLIATANQGSEATYESGFVIDKFPISRPNLTFSTLTVSNMSPEDSSIYLCSVGRGLGGYTFGSGTRLTVV.

The chain is built from TRBV6-1 and TRBJ1-5, with D maybe TRBD1 (6 bases). Germline V CDR1 and CDR2: MNHNS, SASEGT. The CDR3 spans 13 residues. Trimming left V 7 bases short and J 6 bases short, with 13 bases between. The CDR3 protein is CASTRAGVQPQHF. Written as DNA, the CDR3 is TGTGCCAGCACTCGAGCAGGGGTTCAGCCCCAGCATTTT.

This chain uses TRBV27 with TRBJ2-3; D is ambiguous. The CDR3 length is 14 residues. V lost 7 bases, J lost 0 bases, and 11 bases lay in between. CDR1 MNHEY and CDR2 SMNVEV come from the germline V gene (reference sequence). The CDR3: CASKEMSSTDTQYF. The CDR3 nucleotides are TGTGCCAGCAAAGAGATGTCAAGCACAGATACGCAGTATTTT.

This clone was seen a handful of times. The rearrangement joins TRBV5-4 to TRBJ1-4, with 10 bases identical to TRBD1. Germline values: CDR1 SGHNT, CDR2 YYREEE (reference sequence). Trimming took 0 bases from V and 8 from J; bases not matched to a gene: 7. CDR3 size: 16 residues. Here the CDR3 DNA reads TGTGCCAGCAGCTTGGCCTGGGACAGGGGAGGCGAAAAACTGTTTTTT. Its protein product is CASSLAWDRGGEKLFF.

This chain's CDR3 is CASSPKVGQGHEKLFF. CDR3 coding DNA: TGTGCCAGCAGCCCGAAGGTGGGACAGGGGCATGAAAAACTGTTTTTT. V and J are TRBV7-9 and TRBJ1-4; 10 bases agree with TRBD1. CDR3 size: 16 residues. CDR1 SEHNR and CDR2 FQNEAQ come from the germline V gene (reference sequence). The J segment lost 6 bases and the V segment lost 5 bases, leaving 9 bases of the junction unmatched.

The gene calls are TRBV16 and TRBJ1-1; 12 nucleotides match TRBD1. The germline gives CDR1 KGHSY, CDR2 FQNENV. The CDR3 length is 16 residues. The trim removed 4 bases at V and 5 bases at J, leaving 8 bases unmatched. CDR3 region: CASSLPGQGARTEAFF. CDR3 nucleotides: TGTGCCAGCAGCCTCCCGGGACAGGGGGCTAGGACTGAAGCTTTCTTT. Full variable domain (missing parts from reference TRBV16 and TRBJ1-1): GEEVAQTPKHLVRGEGQKAKLYCAPIKGHSYVFWYQQVLKNEFKFLISFQNENVFDETGMPKERFSAKCLPNSPCSLEIQATKLEDSAVYFCASSLPGQGARTEAFFGQGTRLTVV.

This chain connects TRBV12-2 to TRBJ1-2; the table calls TRBD1, which could not be checked here. TRBV12-2 is a listed pseudogene. CDR3 length: 15 residues. CDR3 residues: CATQTGTPTNYGYTF. The CDR3 coding sequence is TGTGCAACACAGACCGGGACACCTACTAACTATGGCTACACCTTC.

V gene TRBV11-3 combines with J gene TRBJ2-7; D gene uncertain. The V end was cut by 4 bases, the J end by 3 bases, with 10 bases between. Germline V CDR1 and CDR2: SGHNT, YENEEA. The CDR3 spans 13 residues. The CDR3 region is CASSSTSGYEQYF. For the CDR3, the DNA is TGTGCCAGCAGCTCCACTTCGGGCTACGAGCAGTACTTC.

The V and J genes are TRBV4-1 and TRBJ2-5; D might be TRBD2 (6 bases). The CDR3 runs to 13 residues. V lost 1 base and J lost 5, with 8 bases in between. CDR1 is MGHRA and CDR2 is YSYEKL in the germline V gene. CDR3 in DNA: TGCGCCAGCAGCCAAGGAGGGAGGGAGACCCAGTACTTC. Its translation is CASSQGGRETQYF.

Only a few counts were recorded for this clone. The CDR3 nucleotides are TGTGCCAGCAGTGAGGGACAGGCCCAGGGGGCCCAGCATTTT. This encodes CASSEGQAQGAQHF. V is TRBV2 and J is TRBJ1-5; 8 nucleotides line up with TRBD1. The CDR3 has 14 residues. The V gene's germline CDR1 is SNHLY and CDR2 FYNNEI. With V trimmed by 3 bases and J by 11 bases, 9 bases remained unmatched.

The chain is built from TRBV5-1 and TRBJ2-1, with D possibly matching TRBD2 (6 bases). CDR1 and CDR2 from the germline V gene are SGHRS and YFSETQ. V was shortened by 6 bases and J by 2 bases, with 15 bases between the two germline ends. The CDR3 is 15 residues long. The CDR3 spells CASKRGTEAYNEQFF. DNA of the CDR3: TGCGCCAGCAAACGAGGGACTGAGGCCTACAATGAGCAGTTCTTC.

This clone was detected only a few times. Relative to the germline gene, one junction end is altered; a read error may explain this. The rearrangement uses TRBV28 and TRBJ2-7; the D gene is possibly TRBD1 (6 bases). The CDR3 is 15 residues long. Germline V gene sequence: CDR1 MDHEN, CDR2 SYDVKM. The CDR3 DNA reads TGTGCCAGCACCGACTCCCGGACAGAGGGCTACCAGCAGTACTTC. It specifies CASTDSRTEGYQQYF.